The T cell receptor (beta chain) described here comes from a study of blood T cell repertoires in COVID-19. About the research overall: Spain, Italy and the United States supplied samples that represented acute and convalescent COVID-19. From T cells, B-cell-depleted T cells, or PBMCs came the material, which was cDNA or gDNA.

The authors' processing: Estimates of nucleated cell counts were drawn from the amplification of reference gene primers. Sequencing used immunoSEQ multiplex PCR; TCRdb keeps in-frame clones, though not all of them. V, J and clone size derive from that table, while D and trimming were established from the DNA sequence. The table includes about 150,000 clones, about 85% detected once. Germline lookup yields CDR1 LNHDA and CDR2 SQIVND (reference sequence). V lost 4 bases, J lost 5 bases, and 18 bases lay in between. The CDR3 is made up of 15 amino acids. The Seattle patients joined while their infection was active and were tracked longitudinally afterward.

The receptor was isolated from a man in his sixties with COVID-19, enrolled during active disease. V gene TRBV19 combines with J gene TRBJ2-7; D is possibly TRBD1 (5 bases). The sample was peripheral blood. As DNA, the CDR3 is TGTGCCAGTAGTACGGGCAGGGCATCCGCCCACGAGCAGTACTTC. It translates to CASSTGRASAHEQYF.